These T cell receptor beta chains were read from a single sample in a study of T cell changes during pregnancy in multiple sclerosis. Using immunoSEQ multiplex PCR, the repertoire was profiled, and TCRdb retains in-frame clones only, with some absent. The table shows tens of thousands of clones, with about 92% occurring only once. The sample was CD4+ T cells from peripheral blood mononuclear cells, taken after pregnancy. The origin of the receptors is a female donor in good health, enrolled as a control in a pregnancy study. Both conserved end residues are trimmed from each CDR3. The order of the fields is V gene, J gene, CDR3 length, CDR3 protein.

v_call: TRBV7-2
j_call: TRBJ2-5
cdr3_length: 16
cdr3_aa: ASSLRISLAGGLETQY

v_call: TRBV21-1
j_call: TRBJ2-3
cdr3_length: 15
cdr3_aa: ASSDRGLAGYTDTQY

v_call: TRBV5-1
j_call: TRBJ2-7
cdr3_length: 15
cdr3_aa: ASSLGVGLGLSYEQY

v_call: TRBV5-4
j_call: TRBJ1-2
cdr3_length: 11
cdr3_aa: ASSLEGEYGYT

v_call: TRBV19
j_call: TRBJ1-1
cdr3_length: 12
cdr3_aa: ASSMGHGNTEAF

v_call: TRBV28
j_call: TRBJ2-6
cdr3_length: 13
cdr3_aa: ASSEDRAGANVLT

v_call: TRBV5-1
j_call: TRBJ1-2
cdr3_length: 13
cdr3_aa: ASSLGRARGYGYT

v_call: TRBV7-2
j_call: TRBJ2-5
cdr3_length: 11
cdr3_aa: ASSLQGTETQY

v_call: TRBV9
j_call: TRBJ1-2
cdr3_length: 13
cdr3_aa: ASSGGGGSLYGYT

v_call: TRBV29-1
j_call: TRBJ1-1
cdr3_length: 10
cdr3_aa: SESQGNTEAF